This T cell receptor beta chain was identified during a study of regulatory T cells in long-lasting Graves disease. Germline-derived CDR1 and CDR2 are LGHDT and YNNKEL (reference sequence). CDR3 size: 17 residues. Trimming pared 0 bases from V and 7 bases from J, leaving 21 bases between. Combining iRepertoire HTBI primers with Arm-PCR of CDR3 regions, the authors built TCR beta libraries. TCRdb re-analysed the multiplex PCR reads in MiXCR, keeping a single row per CDR3 protein. The sample holds about 310,000 distinct CDR3 sequences, around a fifth seen once. This sample's time point: persistent/refractory GD, antithyroid drugs over 5 years with positive TRAb. Extracted RNA from PBMCs served as the source of the TCR library. Study-level findings and limits: Small numbers of samples may have cut accuracy.

A remark on this clonotype: The antigen is undetermined.

This clonotype originated in a female donor with Graves disease. V usage is TRBV3-1 and J usage is TRBJ2-5; weak D call: TRBD1 (5 bases). The starting material was peripheral blood mononuclear cells (PBMCs), obtained when the disease was refractory, from a patient treated with antithyroid drugs. Here the CDR3 DNA reads TGTGCCAGCAGCCAAGAAGAAGGGGCCTATTTTATTGGGACCCAGTACTTC. It codes for CASSQEEGAYFIGTQYF.